The 27 T cell receptor beta chains presented below share a single source sample, sequenced in a study of blood T cell repertoires in COVID-19. Repertoires were generated with immunoSEQ multiplex PCR, while TCRdb's copy carries only in-frame clones and drops some. The repertoire consists of about 68,000 clones, with less than 95% occurring once and the leading ten covering approximately 0.56%. Sequencing was carried out using peripheral blood. The receptors stem from a man in his forties or fifties with COVID-19, enrolled during active disease.

The V gene is TRBV6-5, the J gene TRBJ1-5; TRBD1 matches at 8 bases. V was clipped by 7 bases and J by 6 bases; unmatched bases: 8. Germline values: CDR1 MNHEY, CDR2 SVGAGI. The CDR3 runs to 14 residues. The CDR3 bases are TGTGCCAGCACAGGGGGCTCGGAGGGTCAGCCCCAGCATTTT. It yields the protein CASTGGSEGQPQHF.

The gene calls are TRBV19 and TRBJ1-2; 7 positions agree with TRBD1. Germline CDR1 is LNHDA and CDR2 is SQIVND (reference sequence). The CDR3 totals 12 residues. J was trimmed by 8 bases and V by 6 bases; bases with no gene match: 6. The CDR3: CASRDRPGGYTF. CDR3 DNA: TGTGCCAGTAGGGACAGGCCTGGCGGCTACACCTTC. Based on the CDR3 plus reference TRBV19 and TRBJ1-2, the full variable domain is DGGITQSPKYLFRKEGQNVTLSCEQNLNHDAMYWYRQDPGQGLRLIYYSQIVNDFQKGDIAEGYSVSREKKESFPLTVTSAQKNPTAFYLCASRDRPGGYTFGSGTRLTVV.

The chain has TRBV11-2 and TRBJ2-7; D might be TRBD2 (5 bases). CDR1 and CDR2 (germline): SGHAT, FQNNGV. The CDR3 has 16 amino acids. V shed 5 bases and J shed 2 bases, with 19 bases lying between them. Here the CDR3 reads CASSNLLRVLTYEQYF. The CDR3 DNA follows: TGTGCCAGCAGCAACCTTTTGCGGGTCCTCACCTACGAGCAGTACTTC. Using reference TRBV11-2 and TRBJ2-7 for the parts outside the CDR3, the full variable domain is EAGVAQSPRYKIIEKRQSVAFWCNPISGHATLYWYQQILGQGPKLLIQFQNNGVVDDSQLPKDRFSAERLKGVDSTLKIQPAKLEDSAVYLCASSNLLRVLTYEQYFGPGTRLTVT.

This chain uses TRBV2 with TRBJ1-1, with 10 positions matching TRBD1. Germline CDR1 SNHLY, CDR2 FYNNEI. The CDR3 is 14 residues long. V lost 1 base and J lost 4; bases outside the gene matches: 0. The CDR3 DNA reads TGTGCCAGCAGTGAAGGACAGGGGGCCACTGAAGCTTTCTTT. This encodes CASSEGQGATEAFF.

This clone was seen only once. V gene TRBV19 combines with J gene TRBJ2-3, with 10 bases identical to TRBD1. The CDR3 length is 15 residues. From germline, CDR1 is LNHDA and CDR2 SQIVND (reference sequence). Trimming cost V 8 bases and J 5 bases; bases outside gene matches: 10. The CDR3 nucleotides are TGTGCCAGTTCAACGACAGGGGGCTTGGGAGATACGCAGTATTTT. Protein: CASSTTGGLGDTQYF.

The rearrangement links TRBV28 to TRBJ2-1; 10 bases agree with TRBD2. Losses at the gene ends were 6 bases for V and 8 bases for J; bases not matched to a gene: 1. CDR3 size: 12 residues. The germline V gene has CDR1 MDHEN and CDR2 SYDVKM. In DNA, the CDR3 is TGTGCCAGCAGGACTAGCGGGTATGAGCAGTTCTTC. This gives the protein CASRTSGYEQFF.

The V gene is TRBV28, the J gene TRBJ2-5; TRBD1 might be the D (7 bases). The CDR3 totals 13 residues. Germline V gives CDR1 MDHEN, CDR2 SYDVKM. V dropped 7 bases and J dropped 5 bases, with 14 bases sitting between them. In nucleotides, the CDR3 is TGTGCCAGCACGCGTCCAGGGGGGGAGACCCAGTACTTC. This gives the protein CASTRPGGETQYF.

The V and J genes are TRBV5-1 and TRBJ2-3, with 10 bases lining up with TRBD1. Germline V gives CDR1 SGHRS, CDR2 YFSETQ. The CDR3 contains 16 residues. The V gene end was trimmed by 1 base and the J gene end by 5 bases; junction bases not matched to a gene: 7. DNA for the CDR3: TGCGCCAGCAGCTTGACCGGGACAGGGGTCGGAGATACGCAGTATTTT. Residues: CASSLTGTGVGDTQYF.

This chain links TRBV7-9 with TRBJ1-5; 9 bases are a match to TRBD1. Per the germline V gene, CDR1 is SEHNR and CDR2 is FQNEAQ (reference sequence). This CDR3 spans 12 amino acids. V dropped 8 bases and J dropped 4; count of bases not matched to a gene: 0. The CDR3 coding sequence is TGTGCCAGCGGGACAGGGAATCAGCCCCAGCATTTT. It yields the protein CASGTGNQPQHF. The variable domain in full, with the rest retrieved from reference TRBV7-9 and TRBJ1-5, is DTGVSQNPRHKITKRGQNVTFRCDPISEHNRLYWYRQTLGQGPEFLTYFQNEAQLEKSRLLSDRFSAERPKGSFSTLEIQRTEQGDSAMYLCASGTGNQPQHFGDGTRLSIL.

V usage is TRBV29-1 and J usage is TRBJ1-3, with 7 nucleotides matching TRBD1. CDR1 is SQVTM and CDR2 is ANQGSEA in the germline V gene. The J segment lost 4 bases and the V segment lost 7 bases, leaving 13 bases of the junction unmatched. The CDR3 extends over 15 amino acids. CDR3 nucleotides: TGCAGCGCCGAGGGGGCAGCTGGACCAGGAAACACCATATATTTT. Its protein is CSAEGAAGPGNTIYF.

The chain joins TRBV6-1 to TRBJ2-1; D gene ambiguous. Germline V gene data show CDR1 as MNHNS and CDR2 as SASEGT. This CDR3 has 15 residues. With 2 bases removed from V and 4 bases from J, the gap between germline ends came to 12 bases. CDR3 loop: CASSEHGLLYNEQFF. The DNA of the CDR3 is TGTGCCAGCAGTGAACACGGCCTACTATACAATGAGCAGTTCTTC.

The chain has TRBV7-9 and TRBJ1-1, with 7 bases identical to TRBD1. The CDR3 is 14 residues long. Per the germline V gene, CDR1 is SEHNR and CDR2 is FQNEAQ (reference sequence). Trimming removed 3 bases from V and 5 bases from J; junction bases left unmatched: 6. CDR3 sequence reads: CASSFGGGRTEAFF. As DNA, the CDR3 is TGTGCCAGCAGCTTTGGAGGGGGCAGAACTGAAGCTTTCTTT.

This chain joins TRBV7-9 and TRBJ2-5; TRBD2 matches at 9 bases. Trimming removed 2 bases from V and 10 bases from J; junction bases left unmatched: 14. CDR1 and CDR2 (germline): SEHNR, FQNEAQ (reference sequence). CDR3 size: 16 residues. The CDR3 reads CASSLLWAGGLSDQYF. The CDR3 bases are TGTGCCAGCAGCTTATTGTGGGCGGGAGGGCTTTCAGACCAGTACTTC.

J is TRBJ1-2 and V is TRBV6-2 or TRBV6-3, with 11 bases matching TRBD1. The CDR3 loop spans 16 amino acids. Per germline, CDR1 MNHEY and CDR2 SVGEGT. Trimming cost V 2 bases and J 6 bases; bases outside gene matches: 8. The CDR3 coding sequence is TGTGCCAGCAGTTACACCGGGACAGGGGGGTCTGATGGCTACACCTTC. Amino acid sequence: CASSYTGTGGSDGYTF.

The gene calls are TRBV4-1 and TRBJ2-1; TRBD2 matches at 11 bases. The CDR3 extends over 19 amino acids. CDR1 is MGHRA, CDR2 YSYEKL, per germline. V lost 0 bases to trimming and J lost 6 bases; unmatched junction nucleotides: 13. This CDR3 reads CASSQDNVLAGVGANEQFF. CDR3 DNA: TGCGCCAGCAGCCAAGATAACGTACTAGCGGGAGTCGGGGCCAATGAGCAGTTCTTC.

The rearrangement uses TRBV5-1 and TRBJ2-2; 8 bases align to TRBD1. The germline V gene encodes CDR1 SGHRS and CDR2 YFSETQ. The CDR3 extends over 15 amino acids. The junction had 4 bases not matched to a gene; V was cut back by 5 bases and J by 1 base. The CDR3 bases are TGCGCCAGCAGAAGGACAGGGTTGAACACCGGGGAGCTGTTTTTT. It encodes CASRRTGLNTGELFF.

This clone was seen only once. In the same sample, other DNA sequences code for this CDR3. The chain combines TRBV5-1 with TRBJ1-2; 7 positions match TRBD1. With 0 bases clipped from V and 2 bases from J, the junction kept 1 base outside the gene matches. This CDR3 spans 14 amino acids. The germline gives CDR1 SGHRS, CDR2 YFSETQ. The CDR3 loop is CASSLEGGNYGYTF. The CDR3 nucleotides read TGCGCCAGCAGCTTGGAAGGGGGCAACTATGGCTACACCTTC.

The chain couples TRBV27 to TRBJ2-3, with 8 bases that match TRBD2. CDR1 MNHEY and CDR2 SMNVEV come from the germline V gene (reference sequence). The trim removed 2 bases at V and 5 bases at J, leaving 9 bases unmatched. This CDR3 contains 16 residues. The CDR3 region is CASSLMPGGPGDTQYF. The CDR3 nucleotides are TGTGCCAGCAGTTTAATGCCGGGAGGGCCTGGAGATACGCAGTATTTT.

The CDR3 region is CSAVGLAGAINEQFF. In DNA, the CDR3 is TGCAGCGCTGTAGGACTAGCGGGAGCCATAAATGAGCAGTTCTTC. The V call is TRBV29-1, the J call TRBJ2-1; 13 bases match TRBD2. Per germline, CDR1 SQVTM and CDR2 ANQGSEA. V lost 7 bases to trimming and J lost 7 bases; unmatched junction nucleotides: 10. The CDR3 has 15 residues.

The genes are TRBV5-1 and TRBJ2-5, with D possibly matching TRBD1 (5 bases). This CDR3 region has 15 residues. V was clipped by 0 bases and J by 1 base, with 10 bases between them. Per the germline V gene, CDR1 is SGHRS and CDR2 is YFSETQ. The CDR3: CASSLGVTVQETQYF. The CDR3 region has the DNA TGCGCCAGCAGCTTGGGCGTGACAGTCCAAGAGACCCAGTACTTC.

The genes are TRBV5-1 and TRBJ1-2; perhaps TRBD1 as D (5 bases). Germline V lookup: CDR1 SGHRS, CDR2 YFSETQ. CDR3 size: 15 residues. With 0 bases removed from V and 6 bases from J, the gap between germline ends came to 15 bases. CDR3 residues: CASSLGAPGGNGYTF. CDR3 coding DNA: TGCGCCAGCAGCTTGGGGGCGCCGGGGGGAAATGGCTACACCTTC. Full variable domain (missing parts from reference TRBV5-1 and TRBJ1-2): KAGVTQTPRYLIKTRGQQVTLSCSPISGHRSVSWYQQTPGQGLQFLFEYFSETQRNKGNFPGRFSGRQFSNSRSEMNVSTLELGDSALYLCASSLGAPGGNGYTFGSGTRLTVV.

This rearrangement joins TRBV5-6 to TRBJ2-1; no clear D. In germline, CDR1 is SGHDT, CDR2 YYEEEE. The CDR3 has 15 residues. V shed 0 bases and J shed 0 bases, with 7 bases lying between them. DNA for the CDR3: TGTGCCAGCAGCTTGGGCGGAAGCTCCTACAATGAGCAGTTCTTC. This encodes CASSLGGSSYNEQFF.

The chain couples TRBV5-1 to TRBJ2-3, with D hard to call. The CDR3 loop spans 14 amino acids. The V end lost 4 bases, the J end lost 0 bases, and 9 bases lay between the germline ends. CDR1 SGHRS and CDR2 YFSETQ come from the germline V gene. The chain's CDR3 is CASSPESSTDTQYF. The CDR3 region has the DNA TGCGCCAGCAGCCCAGAATCTAGCACAGATACGCAGTATTTT.

The chain employs TRBV14 and TRBJ2-5, with 10 nucleotides matching TRBD1. The ends lost 3 bases at V and 5 bases at J; junction bases unmatched: 6. Germline loops: CDR1 SGHDN, CDR2 FVKESK. The CDR3 loop spans 15 amino acids. As DNA, the CDR3 is TGTGCCAGCAGCCATGGGACAGGGGTGTGGGAGACCCAGTACTTC. It specifies CASSHGTGVWETQYF.

The chain is built from TRBV11-2 and TRBJ2-1; maybe TRBD1 (5 bases). V gave up 2 bases and J gave up 1 base, with 15 bases separating them. In germline, CDR1 is SGHAT, CDR2 FQNNGV. This CDR3 has 17 amino acids. CDR3 nucleotides: TGTGCCAGCAGCTTACAAGGGGTCCTTGTGTCCTACAATGAGCAGTTCTTC. Protein product: CASSLQGVLVSYNEQFF. Full variable domain (rest looked up from reference TRBV11-2 and TRBJ2-1): EAGVAQSPRYKIIEKRQSVAFWCNPISGHATLYWYQQILGQGPKLLIQFQNNGVVDDSQLPKDRFSAERLKGVDSTLKIQPAKLEDSAVYLCASSLQGVLVSYNEQFFGPGTRLTVL.

The gene calls are TRBV9 and TRBJ2-7; D is perhaps TRBD1 (6 bases). The germline V gene has CDR1 SGDLS and CDR2 YYNGEE. Trimming took off 4 bases at V and 0 bases at J, with 17 bases between the two ends. The CDR3 contains 16 residues. This CDR3 reads CASSPVDRDTSYEQYF. The CDR3 DNA reads as TGTGCCAGCAGCCCAGTGGACCGGGACACCTCCTACGAGCAGTACTTC.

This rearrangement joins TRBV19 to TRBJ1-3; 7 bases map to TRBD1. Germline assignment: CDR1 LNHDA and CDR2 SQIVND (reference sequence). With V trimmed by 6 bases and J by 8 bases, 4 bases remained unmatched. The CDR3 consists of 12 residues. The CDR3 sequence: CASSTGDDTIYF. The CDR3 DNA follows: TGTGCCAGTAGCACAGGGGATGACACCATATATTTT.